The sample holds many counts of the clone carrying this T cell receptor (beta chain). No antigen is known for it. The CDR3 extends over 17 amino acids. Germline V gives CDR1 SGHVS, CDR2 FQNEAQ. The V gene lost 1 base and the J gene lost 2 bases, with 17 bases spanning the gap. This sample was taken from a study of T cells in Graves' hyperthyroidism and ophthalmopathy. From RNA transcripts, TCR beta CDR3 regions were amplified. HTBI primers were used for first-round RT-PCR of the TCR CDR3. One entry per CDR3 protein, called by TCRdb with MiXCR from the multiplex PCR reads. The table includes approximately 510,000 distinct CDR3 sequences, around 20% detected once. Not enrolled were patients with uncontrolled infection, other autoimmune disease, pregnancy or lactation. Fresh peripheral blood, roughly 9.6 ml, was the source of the PBMCs. Broader study findings: Model output signaled ophthalmopathy a median approximately 6.2 months ahead of onset.

Sequencing input: blood. V and J are TRBV7-8 and TRBJ1-1, with D uncertain. This TCR derives from a man between 18 and 35 years old with Graves' hyperthyroidism. The DNA for the CDR3 is TGTGCCAGCAGCTTAGAAGAGAGGGTGGTTTACAACACTGAAGCTTTCTTT. Its translation is CASSLEERVVYNTEAFF.